The 20 T cell receptor beta chains presented below share a single source sample, sequenced in a study of neurological immune-mediated disorders. TCRdb reanalysed the 5' RACE reads using MiXCR and keeps one entry per CDR3 protein. The table includes tens of thousands of distinct CDR3 sequences, under 4.5% detected once. Sequenced input: PBMCs. The receptors originated from a young woman with multiple sclerosis.

The chain has TRBV5-1 and TRBJ1-1; no definite D call. This CDR3 has 15 residues. V was shortened by 3 bases and J by 8 bases, with 20 bases between the two germline ends. The germline gives CDR1 SGHRS, CDR2 YFSETQ. CDR3: CASSSGGRKKGEAFF. The CDR3 bases are TGCGCCAGCAGCTCCGGTGGACGGAAAAAGGGAGAAGCTTTCTTT.

This clonotype was detected ten times or more. The chain has TRBV7-2 and TRBJ1-1, with 9 bases fitting TRBD1. The CDR3 runs to 15 residues. Germline V CDR1 and CDR2: SGHTA, FQGNSA. The trim removed 3 bases at V and 4 bases at J, leaving 6 bases unmatched. Here the CDR3 DNA reads TGTGCCAGCAGCTTCGGGACAGGGATGAGCACTGAAGCTTTCTTT. Translation: CASSFGTGMSTEAFF.

This clonotype was seen at least ten times. V gene TRBV24-1 combines with J gene TRBJ2-5; TRBD1 aligns across 7 bases. The CDR3 sequence is 16 residues long. Per the germline V gene, CDR1 is KGHDR and CDR2 is SFDVKD. J was trimmed by 4 bases and V by 5 bases; bases with no gene match: 12. The CDR3 sequence is CATSGGTTGQGETQYF. CDR3 coding DNA: TGTGCCACCAGTGGGGGGACGACAGGGCAAGGAGAGACCCAGTACTTC.

This clonotype appeared many times. The rearrangement links TRBV5-1 to TRBJ1-5; no clear D gene. CDR3 length: 14 residues. CDR1 SGHRS and CDR2 YFSETQ come from the germline V gene. The V end was cut by 0 bases, the J end by 3 bases, with 7 bases between. The CDR3 reads CASSLDGVNQPQHF. In DNA, the CDR3 is TGCGCCAGCAGCTTGGACGGGGTCAATCAGCCCCAGCATTTT.

Note on this clonotype: A single base separates this from a much larger clone, so it may be a read error. This sequence joins TRBV7-6 and TRBJ2-3; no clear D gene. CDR1 and CDR2 from the germline V gene are SGHVS and FNYEAQ. V lost 5 bases and J 4 bases, leaving 10 bases between the germline ends. The CDR3 covers 13 residues. CDR3 DNA: TGTGCCAGCAGCCTAAACTTGTCAGATACGCAGTATTTT. Its translation is CASSLNLSDTQYF.

This clonotype was seen ten or more times. V is TRBV9 and J is TRBJ2-5, with TRBD2 matching over 8 bases. V was clipped by 1 base and J by 2 bases; unmatched bases: 7. Germline CDR1 is SGDLS and CDR2 is YYNGEE. The CDR3 extends over 16 amino acids. The CDR3 sequence is CASSVFAGGQQETQYF. For the CDR3, the DNA is TGTGCCAGCAGCGTATTTGCGGGGGGTCAGCAAGAGACCCAGTACTTC.

This clonotype was observed many times. The germline gene is not matched at one end of the junction; a read error may be the cause. The chain recombines TRBV29-1 with TRBJ1-5; TRBD1 matches at 11 bases. The CDR3 spans 15 residues. The germline V gene encodes CDR1 SQVTM and CDR2 ANQGSEA. This CDR3 is CSVTLGQGVYQPQNF. The DNA for the CDR3 is TGCAGCGTTACCCTGGGACAGGGGGTTTATCAGCCCCAGAATTTT.

The chain carries TRBV20-1 and TRBJ2-7; tentatively, D is TRBD1 (5 bases). V was cut by 0 bases and J by 2 bases, with 11 bases left in between. Germline V gene sequence: CDR1 DFQATT, CDR2 SNEGSKA (reference sequence). CDR3 size: 14 residues. The CDR3 region has the DNA TGCAGTGCTAGAGACCGACAGATTCCCTACGAGCAGTACTTC. It encodes CSARDRQIPYEQYF.

A remark on this clonotype: A much larger clone lies one base from this, so it may be a read error. This chain joins TRBV5-1 and TRBJ2-7; the match to TRBD1 covers 8 bases. The length of the CDR3 is 16 residues. V was pared by 2 bases and J by 7 bases, with 14 bases of the junction left unmatched. Germline lookup yields CDR1 SGHRS and CDR2 YFSETQ. The CDR3 DNA reads as TGCGCCAGCAGCTTCTCCCCCACAGGGGGGAATAAAGAGCAGTACTTC. Protein sequence: CASSFSPTGGNKEQYF. Based on the CDR3 plus reference TRBV5-1 and TRBJ2-7, the full variable domain is KAGVTQTPRYLIKTRGQQVTLSCSPISGHRSVSWYQQTPGQGLQFLFEYFSETQRNKGNFPGRFSGRQFSNSRSEMNVSTLELGDSALYLCASSFSPTGGNKEQYFGPGTRLTVT.

This clonotype occurred many times. CDR3: CASSLDVPTGEQYF. CDR3 DNA sequence: TGTGCCAGCAGCTTGGATGTTCCTACGGGCGAGCAGTACTTC. The chain combines TRBV5-6 with TRBJ2-7, with D uncertain. The CDR3 has 14 residues. Germline V gives CDR1 SGHDT, CDR2 YYEEEE. V was clipped by 0 bases and J by 6 bases, with 13 bases between them.

This clonotype has ten or more counts. V is TRBV11-2 and J is TRBJ2-1, with D tentatively TRBD1 (5 bases). The CDR3 spans 16 residues. Looked up from germline, CDR1 is SGHAT and CDR2 is FQNNGV. The V and J ends lost 2 bases and 4 bases respectively, with 15 bases between them. The CDR3 DNA reads TGTGCCAGCAGCTTACCCGCAGGGAAGGGGTACAATGAGCAGTTCTTC. Its translation: CASSLPAGKGYNEQFF.

This clonotype came up many times. J is TRBJ2-7 and V is TRBV10-3; D unresolved. The CDR3 is made up of 14 amino acids. Trimming removed 3 bases at V and 3 bases at J, with 12 bases between. Germline assignment: CDR1 ENHRY and CDR2 SYGVKD. CDR3 DNA sequence: TGTGCCATCAGTGATATCAAGAGCTTCTACGAGCAGTACTTC. It encodes CAISDIKSFYEQYF.

This clonotype was picked up a small number of times. V and J are TRBV20-1 and TRBJ2-6, with D tentatively TRBD1 (6 bases). Germline-derived CDR1 and CDR2 are DFQATT and SNEGSKA (reference sequence). This CDR3 is built from 18 residues. The V end was cut by 5 bases, the J end by 0 bases, with 20 bases between. CDR3 coding DNA: TGCAGTGCTTCGATCGGACAGTCGGCTAGCTCTGGGGCCAACGTCCTGACTTTC. It encodes CSASIGQSASSGANVLTF.

This clonotype was counted at least ten times. V gene TRBV3-1 combines with J gene TRBJ2-7; D gene unclear. This CDR3 contains 15 residues. CDR1 and CDR2 (germline): LGHDT, YNNKEL (reference sequence). Trimming shortened V by 2 bases and J by 3 bases, and 14 bases separated the two germline ends. CDR3 bases: TGTGCCAGCAGCCAAACGAGGTCAGTCGTCTACGAGCAGTACTTC. This translates into CASSQTRSVVYEQYF.

This clonotype has ten or more counts. The chain combines TRBV20-1 with TRBJ2-1; D is uncertain. This CDR3 is built from 11 residues. CDR1 and CDR2 from the germline V gene are DFQATT and SNEGSKA (reference sequence). V was clipped by 3 bases and J by 4 bases, with 4 bases between them. CDR3 sequence: CSARGYNEQFF. The CDR3 DNA is TGCAGTGCTAGGGGTTACAATGAGCAGTTCTTC.

This clonotype was detected many times. V and J are TRBV28 and TRBJ2-1; 9 bases agree with TRBD1. Unmatched junction bases numbered 7, after V lost 5 bases and J lost 5 bases. This CDR3 is built from 15 residues. Germline loops: CDR1 MDHEN, CDR2 SYDVKM. The CDR3 DNA reads as TGTGCCAGCAGTCGGGGGGACAGGGACAACAATGAGCAGTTCTTC. It encodes CASSRGDRDNNEQFF.

This clonotype appeared many times. This chain connects TRBV7-9 to TRBJ2-1; the match to TRBD2 covers 10 bases. The CDR3 consists of 17 residues. Germline V gene sequence: CDR1 SEHNR, CDR2 FQNEAQ (reference sequence). V lost 2 bases, J lost 9 bases, and 13 bases stayed unmatched. The CDR3 DNA reads as TGTGCCAGCAGCTTATGGGTACTAGCGGGACTTCATGGTGAGCAGTTCTTC. Translated, it gives CASSLWVLAGLHGEQFF.

This clonotype was seen ten or more times. The chain recombines TRBV6-2 or TRBV6-3 with TRBJ2-1; 9 nucleotides align to TRBD2. Trimming cost V 2 bases and J 1 base; bases outside gene matches: 6. This CDR3 is built from 17 residues. The germline V gene has CDR1 MNHEY and CDR2 SVGEGT. In nucleotides, the CDR3 is TGTGCCAGCAGTTACGGCCTAGCGGGATTTTCCTACAATGAGCAGTTCTTC. Translation gives CASSYGLAGFSYNEQFF.

This clonotype is deemed medium-sized (0.01 to 0.1%). The chain couples TRBV20-1 to TRBJ2-7, with D perhaps TRBD1 (7 bases). Germline CDR1 DFQATT, CDR2 SNEGSKA (reference sequence). The V end was cut by 0 bases, the J end by 2 bases, with 14 bases between. The CDR3 is 15 amino acids. CDR3 sequence reads: CSARDLEGAAYEQYF. CDR3 coding DNA: TGCAGTGCTAGAGATCTGGAGGGGGCCGCCTACGAGCAGTACTTC.

This clonotype was picked up many times. The chain combines TRBV3-1 with TRBJ1-1, with unresolved D. The CDR3 sequence is 14 residues long. Germline values: CDR1 LGHDT, CDR2 YNNKEL (reference sequence). Trimming shortened V by 5 bases and J by 5 bases, and 15 bases separated the two germline ends. CDR3 amino acids: CASSWRWGQTEAFF. In DNA form, the CDR3 reads TGTGCCAGCAGCTGGCGGTGGGGTCAGACTGAAGCTTTCTTT.